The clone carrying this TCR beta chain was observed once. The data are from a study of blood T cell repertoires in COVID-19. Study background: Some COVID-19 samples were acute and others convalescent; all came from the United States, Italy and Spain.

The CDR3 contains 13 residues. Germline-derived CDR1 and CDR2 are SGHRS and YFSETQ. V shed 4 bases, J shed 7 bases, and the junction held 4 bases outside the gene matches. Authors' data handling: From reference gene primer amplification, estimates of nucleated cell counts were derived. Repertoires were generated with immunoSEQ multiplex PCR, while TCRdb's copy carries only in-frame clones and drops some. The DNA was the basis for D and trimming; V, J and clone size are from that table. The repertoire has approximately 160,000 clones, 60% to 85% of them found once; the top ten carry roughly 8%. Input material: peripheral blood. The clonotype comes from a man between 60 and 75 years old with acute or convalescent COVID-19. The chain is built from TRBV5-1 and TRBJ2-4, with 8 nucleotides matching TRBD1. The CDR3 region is CASSQGQVNIQYF. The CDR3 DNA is TGCGCCAGCAGCCAGGGACAGGTGAACATTCAGTACTTC.